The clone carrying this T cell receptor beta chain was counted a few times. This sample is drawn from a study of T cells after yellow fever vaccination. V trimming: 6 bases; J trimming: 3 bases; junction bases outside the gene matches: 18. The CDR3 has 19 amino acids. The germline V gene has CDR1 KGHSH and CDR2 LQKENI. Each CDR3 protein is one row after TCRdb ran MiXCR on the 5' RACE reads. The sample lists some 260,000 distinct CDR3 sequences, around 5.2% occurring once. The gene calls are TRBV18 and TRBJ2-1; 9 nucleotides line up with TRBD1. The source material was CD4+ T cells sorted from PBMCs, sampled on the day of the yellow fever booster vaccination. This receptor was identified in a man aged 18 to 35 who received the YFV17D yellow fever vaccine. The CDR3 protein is CASSGSARTGTGYYNEQFF. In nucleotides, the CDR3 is TGTGCCAGCTCGGGGTCCGCGCGAACCGGGACAGGGTACTACAATGAGCAGTTCTTC.